This TCR beta chain came from a study of shared clonotypes between healthy human individuals. The study, taken as a whole, reports: Several donors held roughly 5% of naive CD4 clonotypes in common. Apart from blood, nothing was sampled; tissue repertoires likely differ.

On this clone: Its target is unknown. The same CDR3 can be traced to other DNA sequences in this sample.

Recent acute infections and vaccinations were absent in the healthy HIV-negative adult donors. Both subsets, CD45RA+ naive and CD45RA-negative memory, were split from the CD4+ cells. Germline-derived CDR1 and CDR2 are SGHRS and YFSETQ. The CDR3 has 14 residues. Trimming took 3 bases from V and 4 from J, leaving 11 bases between them. Clones were read by immunoSEQ multiplex PCR, and TCRdb kept only the in-frame ones, dropping some. This sample carries roughly 1 million clones, 65% to 75% of them seen once, and the ten largest clones take approximately 1.5%. Source material: memory CD4+ T cells sorted from blood. Subset denoted: CD45RA-negative fraction. The V call is TRBV5-1, the J call TRBJ1-3, with TRBD1 as a possible D gene (6 bases). This sequence originates from a young man in good health. DNA for the CDR3: TGCGCCAGCAGCTCGGGGGGCGAAGGAAACACCATATATTTT. Protein sequence: CASSSGGEGNTIYF. The full variable domain, in which reference TRBV5-1 and TRBJ1-3 provide the parts outside the CDR3, is KAGVTQTPRYLIKTRGQQVTLSCSPISGHRSVSWYQQTPGQGLQFLFEYFSETQRNKGNFPGRFSGRQFSNSRSEMNVSTLELGDSALYLCASSSGGEGNTIYFGEGSWLTVV.